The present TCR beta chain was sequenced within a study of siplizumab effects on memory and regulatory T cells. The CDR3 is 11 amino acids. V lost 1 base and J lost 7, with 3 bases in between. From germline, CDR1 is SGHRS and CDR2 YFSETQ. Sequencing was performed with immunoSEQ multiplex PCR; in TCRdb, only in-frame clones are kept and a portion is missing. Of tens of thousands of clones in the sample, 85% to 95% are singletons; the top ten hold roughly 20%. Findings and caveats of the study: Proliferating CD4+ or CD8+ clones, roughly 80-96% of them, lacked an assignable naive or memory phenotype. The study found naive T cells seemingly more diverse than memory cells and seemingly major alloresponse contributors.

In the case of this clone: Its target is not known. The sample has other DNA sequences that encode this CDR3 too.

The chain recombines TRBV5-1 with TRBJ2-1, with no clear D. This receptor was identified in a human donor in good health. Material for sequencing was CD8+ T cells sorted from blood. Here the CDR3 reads CASSLSNEQFF. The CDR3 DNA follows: TGCGCCAGCAGCTTGAGTAATGAGCAGTTCTTC.